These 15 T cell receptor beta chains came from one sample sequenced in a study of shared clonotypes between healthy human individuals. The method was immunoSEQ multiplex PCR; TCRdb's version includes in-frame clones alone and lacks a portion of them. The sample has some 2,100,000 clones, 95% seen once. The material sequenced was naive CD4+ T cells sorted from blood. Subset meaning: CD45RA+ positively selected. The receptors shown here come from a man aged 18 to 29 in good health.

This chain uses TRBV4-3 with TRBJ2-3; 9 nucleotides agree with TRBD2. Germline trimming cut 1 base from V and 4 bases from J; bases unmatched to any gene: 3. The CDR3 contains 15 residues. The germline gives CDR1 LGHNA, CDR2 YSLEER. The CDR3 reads CASSQASGKADTQYF. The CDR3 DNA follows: TGCGCCAGCAGCCAAGCTAGCGGGAAAGCAGATACGCAGTATTTT.

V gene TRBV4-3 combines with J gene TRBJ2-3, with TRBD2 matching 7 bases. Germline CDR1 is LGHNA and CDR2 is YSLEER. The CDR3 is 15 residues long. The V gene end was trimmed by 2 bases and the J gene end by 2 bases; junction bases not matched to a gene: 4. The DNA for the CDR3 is TGCGCCAGCAGCCAATCGGCGGGGGACACAGATACGCAGTATTTT. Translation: CASSQSAGDTDTQYF.

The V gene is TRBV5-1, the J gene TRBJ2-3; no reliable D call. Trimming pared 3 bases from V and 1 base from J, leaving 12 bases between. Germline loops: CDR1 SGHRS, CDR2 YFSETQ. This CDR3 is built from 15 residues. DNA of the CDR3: TGCGCCAGCAGCTCCCGCGAGGTGGGCACAGATACGCAGTATTTT. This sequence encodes CASSSREVGTDTQYF.

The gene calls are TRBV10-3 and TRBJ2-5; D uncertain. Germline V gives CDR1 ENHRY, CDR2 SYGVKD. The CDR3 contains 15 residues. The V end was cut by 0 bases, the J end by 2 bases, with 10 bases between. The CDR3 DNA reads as TGTGCCATCAGTGAGTCAGGTCGATTGCAAGAGACCCAGTACTTC. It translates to CAISESGRLQETQYF.

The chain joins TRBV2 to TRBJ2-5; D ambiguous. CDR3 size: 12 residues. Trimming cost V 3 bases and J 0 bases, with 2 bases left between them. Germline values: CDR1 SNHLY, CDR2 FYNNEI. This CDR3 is CASSDNQETQYF. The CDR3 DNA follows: TGTGCCAGCAGTGACAACCAAGAGACCCAGTACTTC.

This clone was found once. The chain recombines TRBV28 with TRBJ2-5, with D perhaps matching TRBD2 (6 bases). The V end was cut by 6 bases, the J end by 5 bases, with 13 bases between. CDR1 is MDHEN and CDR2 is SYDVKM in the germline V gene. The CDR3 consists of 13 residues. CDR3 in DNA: TGTGCCAGCAGCGGGACTGCGAGGGAGACCCAGTACTTC. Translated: CASSGTARETQYF.

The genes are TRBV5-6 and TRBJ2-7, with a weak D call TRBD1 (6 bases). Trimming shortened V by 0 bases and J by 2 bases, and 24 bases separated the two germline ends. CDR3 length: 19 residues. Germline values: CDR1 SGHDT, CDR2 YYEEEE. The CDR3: CASSLAIRGREGGAYEQYF. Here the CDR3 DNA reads TGTGCCAGCAGCTTGGCCATCAGGGGCCGAGAAGGTGGAGCCTACGAGCAGTACTTC.

CDR3 residues: CATQGGYGYTF. The CDR3 coding sequence is TGTGCCACCCAAGGAGGTTATGGCTACACCTTC. The chain combines TRBV10-3 with TRBJ1-2, with unresolved D. The germline gives CDR1 ENHRY, CDR2 SYGVKD. V dropped 10 bases and J dropped 5 bases, with 11 bases sitting between them. This CDR3 is 11 amino acids long.

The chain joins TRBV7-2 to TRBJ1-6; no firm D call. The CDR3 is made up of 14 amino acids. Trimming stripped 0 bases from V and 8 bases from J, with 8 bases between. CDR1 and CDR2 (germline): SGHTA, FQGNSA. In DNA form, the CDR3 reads TGTGCCAGCAGCTTAGCCCGACCGGATTCACCCCTCCACTTT. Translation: CASSLARPDSPLHF.

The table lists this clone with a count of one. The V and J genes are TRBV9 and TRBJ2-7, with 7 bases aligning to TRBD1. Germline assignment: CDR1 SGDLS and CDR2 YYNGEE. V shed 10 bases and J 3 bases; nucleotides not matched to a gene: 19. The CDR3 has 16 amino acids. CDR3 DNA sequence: TGTGCCTCAGTCGGACAGGAGCACTTCCAAATCTACGAGCAGTACTTC. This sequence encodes CASVGQEHFQIYEQYF.

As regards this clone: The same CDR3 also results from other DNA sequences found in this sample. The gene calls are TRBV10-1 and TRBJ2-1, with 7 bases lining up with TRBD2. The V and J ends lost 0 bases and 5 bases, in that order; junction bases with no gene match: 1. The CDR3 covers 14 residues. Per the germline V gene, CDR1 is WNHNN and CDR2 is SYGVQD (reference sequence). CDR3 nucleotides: TGCGCCAGCAGTGAGTCGGGGACTAACAATGAGCAGTTCTTC. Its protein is CASSESGTNNEQFF.

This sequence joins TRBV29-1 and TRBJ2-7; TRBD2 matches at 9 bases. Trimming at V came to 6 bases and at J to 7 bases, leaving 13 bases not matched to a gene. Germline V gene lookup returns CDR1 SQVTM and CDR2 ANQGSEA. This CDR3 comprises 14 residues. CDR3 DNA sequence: TGCAGCGTAATCCTAGCGGGACCTCTAGGTGAGCAGTACTTC. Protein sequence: CSVILAGPLGEQYF.

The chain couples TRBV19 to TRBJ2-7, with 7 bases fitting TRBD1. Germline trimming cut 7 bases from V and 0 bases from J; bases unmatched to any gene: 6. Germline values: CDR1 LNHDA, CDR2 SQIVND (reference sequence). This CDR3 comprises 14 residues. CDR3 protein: CASKSAGGSYEQYF. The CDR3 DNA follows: TGTGCCAGTAAAAGCGCAGGGGGCTCCTACGAGCAGTACTTC.

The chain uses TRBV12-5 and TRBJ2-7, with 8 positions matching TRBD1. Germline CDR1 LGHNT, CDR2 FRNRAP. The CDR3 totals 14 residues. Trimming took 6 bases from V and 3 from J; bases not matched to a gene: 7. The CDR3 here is CASGPSGQVYEQYF. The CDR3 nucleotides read TGTGCTAGTGGACCTTCGGGACAGGTCTACGAGCAGTACTTC. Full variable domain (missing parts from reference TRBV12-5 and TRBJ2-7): DARVTQTPRHKVTEMGQEVTMRCQPILGHNTVFWYRQTMMQGLELLAYFRNRAPLDDSGMPKDRFSAEMPDATLATLKIQPSEPRDSAVYFCASGPSGQVYEQYFGPGTRLTVT.

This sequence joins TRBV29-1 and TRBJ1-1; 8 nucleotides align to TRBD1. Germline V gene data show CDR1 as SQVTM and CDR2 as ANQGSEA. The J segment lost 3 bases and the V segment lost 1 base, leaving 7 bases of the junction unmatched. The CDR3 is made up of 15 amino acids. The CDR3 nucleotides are TGCAGCGTTGAAGCCCCGACAGGGGTTGACACTGAAGCTTTCTTT. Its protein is CSVEAPTGVDTEAFF. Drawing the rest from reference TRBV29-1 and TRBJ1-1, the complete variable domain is SAVISQKPSRDICQRGTSLTIQCQVDSQVTMMFWYRQQPGQSLTLIATANQGSEATYESGFVIDKFPISRPNLTFSTLTVSNMSPEDSSIYLCSVEAPTGVDTEAFFGQGTRLTVV.